A single sample is the source of the 25 T cell receptor beta chains below, sequenced in a study of CD8+ T cells in alopecia areata (dated 2018 in TCRdb). Receptor amplification or capture employed the immunoSEQ multiplex PCR assay. RNA was extracted from all samples and reverse transcribed into cDNA, which served as template for TCR sequencing. Entries here come from immuneACCESS through TCRdb and include only in-frame sequences with V and J called. Some clones fail to appear in such tables; in the studies checked, an unresolved V gene covers under half of the shortfall, and the cause of the remainder is unknown. The sample table shows fewer than 150,000 clones, and 50% to 75% are seen once. The ten largest account for roughly 30% of the sample. The sample's time point label, decoded: around 4 weeks on oral tofacitinib. The treatment or condition label here, explained by the study, means: oral pan-JAK inhibitor, 5-10 mg twice daily.

The sample consisted of CD8+ T cells sorted from blood, taken at week 4, from a patient treated with tofacitinib. Every receptor here comes from a human donor with alopecia areata.

This clone came up a few times. The chain recombines TRBV19 with TRBJ2-3, with D possibly being TRBD2 (6 bases). In germline, CDR1 is LNHDA, CDR2 SQIVND (reference sequence). V shed 3 bases and J shed 2 bases, with 15 bases lying between them. The CDR3 runs to 16 residues. This chain's CDR3 is CASSIIPGLNTDTQYF. CDR3 bases: TGTGCCAGTAGTATTATCCCGGGACTGAACACAGATACGCAGTATTTT.

The rearrangement uses TRBV6-1 and TRBJ2-1; 7 nucleotides align to TRBD2. Looked up from germline, CDR1 is MNHNS and CDR2 is SASEGT. Unmatched junction bases numbered 11, after V lost 1 base and J lost 5 bases. The CDR3 is 17 amino acids. This CDR3 is CASSEVPSGGGNNEQFF. In nucleotides, the CDR3 is TGTGCCAGCAGTGAAGTTCCCTCGGGCGGGGGAAACAATGAGCAGTTCTTC.

The chain recombines TRBV29-1 with TRBJ2-5, with a weak D call TRBD2 (6 bases). Germline CDR1 is SQVTM and CDR2 is ANQGSEA. CDR3 length equals 14 residues. The CDR3 region is CSMGPAGYQETQYF. For the CDR3, the DNA is TGCAGTATGGGACCGGCGGGGTACCAAGAGACCCAGTACTTC.

This chain joins TRBV7-2 and TRBJ1-2; the D gene is possibly TRBD1 (6 bases). The CDR3 is made up of 13 amino acids. Germline CDR1 SGHTA, CDR2 FQGNSA. With 1 base removed from V and 4 bases from J, the gap between germline ends came to 7 bases. The CDR3 is CASSLEQGYGYTF. In DNA, the CDR3 is TGTGCCAGCAGCTTAGAACAGGGCTATGGCTACACCTTC.

V usage is TRBV29-1 and J usage is TRBJ2-7; D tentatively fits TRBD1 or TRBD2 (5 bases each). Germline lookup yields CDR1 SQVTM and CDR2 ANQGSEA. The V end was cut by 7 bases, the J end by 4 bases, with 11 bases between. The CDR3 extends over 11 amino acids. This chain's CDR3 is CSAAEGYEQYF. DNA of the CDR3: TGCAGCGCAGCAGAGGGGTACGAGCAGTACTTC.

The V call is TRBV29-1, the J call TRBJ1-2; D is perhaps TRBD1 (6 bases). Germline CDR1 reads SQVTM; CDR2 reads ANQGSEA. The CDR3 has 13 residues. V was clipped by 7 bases and J by 4 bases, with 16 bases between them. CDR3 nucleotide sequence: TGCAGCGCCCCGGACAGCGCTACCTATGGCTACACCTTC. Translated: CSAPDSATYGYTF.

This clone was seen more than once but under ten times. This chain uses TRBV29-1 with TRBJ2-1; D may be TRBD2 (5 bases). CDR3 length equals 14 residues. V shed 0 bases and J shed 3 bases, with 9 bases lying between them. The germline V gene encodes CDR1 SQVTM and CDR2 ANQGSEA. This CDR3 is CSVEDRGDYNEQFF. The CDR3 region has the DNA TGCAGCGTTGAAGATCGGGGAGACTACAATGAGCAGTTCTTC.

This clone came up once. V is TRBV19 and J is TRBJ2-3; D unclear. Germline-derived CDR1 and CDR2 are LNHDA and SQIVND (reference sequence). V lost 4 bases, J lost 1 base, and 6 bases lay in between. This CDR3 contains 13 residues. As DNA, the CDR3 is TGTGCCAGTAGTAGTATGGGCACAGATACGCAGTATTTT. Its translation: CASSSMGTDTQYF.

In its sample, this clone was seen once. The chain carries TRBV28 and TRBJ2-5, with unresolved D. There are 14 residues in the CDR3. V was clipped by 3 bases and J by 1 base, with 9 bases between them. Germline CDR1 reads MDHEN; CDR2 reads SYDVKM. The CDR3: CASSFDVPQETQYF. The CDR3 DNA follows: TGTGCCAGCAGTTTTGATGTGCCCCAAGAGACCCAGTACTTC.

This chain connects TRBV9 to TRBJ2-5, with D perhaps being TRBD1 or TRBD2 (6 bases each). The CDR3 sequence is 15 residues long. Germline V gives CDR1 SGDLS, CDR2 YYNGEE. Deletions cut 0 bases from V and 1 base from J, with 10 bases between. DNA for the CDR3: TGTGCCAGCAGCGTAGAGGGGGGCCGCCAAGAGACCCAGTACTTC. The encoded protein is CASSVEGGRQETQYF. The full variable domain, its missing parts supplied by reference TRBV9 and TRBJ2-5, is DSGVTQTPKHLITATGQRVTLRCSPRSGDLSVYWYQQSLDQGLQFLIQYYNGEERAKGNILERFSAQQFPDLHSELNLSSLELGDSALYFCASSVEGGRQETQYFGPGTRLLVL.

The rearrangement links TRBV18 to TRBJ2-5, with TRBD1 identical over 9 bases. Germline CDR1 reads KGHSH; CDR2 reads LQKENI. The CDR3 extends over 13 amino acids. V dropped 2 bases and J dropped 5; count of bases not matched to a gene: 0. The CDR3 is CASSPDRGETQYF. The CDR3 DNA follows: TGTGCCAGCTCACCAGACAGGGGGGAGACCCAGTACTTC.

The rearrangement links TRBV30 to TRBJ2-7, with 10 bases matching TRBD1. Germline-derived CDR1 and CDR2 are GTSNPN and SVGIG (reference sequence). CDR3 size: 14 residues. V lost 5 bases and J lost 5; bases outside the gene matches: 9. The chain's CDR3 is CAWDLDRGLNEQYF. Here the CDR3 DNA reads TGTGCCTGGGACCTCGACAGGGGGCTAAACGAGCAGTACTTC.

V is TRBV29-1 and J is TRBJ2-1; D perhaps matches TRBD1 (5 bases). The germline gives CDR1 SQVTM, CDR2 ANQGSEA. V lost 7 bases and J 8 bases, leaving 27 bases between the germline ends. The CDR3 is 16 amino acids. The CDR3 here is CSGTLSGPPAPYEQFF. The CDR3 DNA is TGCAGCGGCACCTTATCAGGGCCACCCGCACCGTATGAGCAGTTCTTC.

V usage is TRBV4-2 and J usage is TRBJ2-1, with D perhaps matching TRBD2 (5 bases). The germline CDR1 and CDR2 sequences are LGHNA and YNFKEQ. This CDR3 has 15 residues. The ends were cut back, 1 base at V and 0 bases at J, with 7 bases in the middle. The DNA for the CDR3 is TGTGCCAGCAGCCAAGTCGGGGACTCCTACAATGAGCAGTTCTTC. As protein: CASSQVGDSYNEQFF.

The V and J genes are TRBV23-1 and TRBJ2-5; 9 bases match TRBD1. TRBV23-1 falls under the ORF class, with uncertain function. The CDR3 has 18 residues. The V and J ends lost 4 bases and 6 bases, in that order; junction bases with no gene match: 18. CDR3 DNA: TGCGCCAGCAGTCTGAACCCCGGGACAGGGACAGCCAAACAGACCCAGTACTTC. This codes for CASSLNPGTGTAKQTQYF.

This clone came up a few times. The J gene is TRBJ2-7, the V gene TRBV29-1, with D possibly matching TRBD1 (5 bases). V was clipped by 2 bases and J by 2 bases, with 10 bases between them. Germline V CDR1 and CDR2: SQVTM, ANQGSEA. This CDR3 comprises 13 residues. CDR3 nucleotide sequence: TGCAGCGTTGAAATCCAGGGCGCCTACGAGCAGTACTTC. This codes for CSVEIQGAYEQYF.

CDR3 protein: CASSGGTVYEQYF. The CDR3 DNA sequence: TGTGCCAGCAGTGGAGGGACGGTCTACGAGCAGTACTTC. The chain has TRBV25-1 and TRBJ2-7; perhaps D is TRBD1 or TRBD2 (5 bases each). Trimming left V 4 bases short and J 3 bases short, with 10 bases between. The germline CDR1 and CDR2 sequences are MGHDK and SYGVNS. The CDR3 is 13 amino acids.

The chain carries TRBV7-9 and TRBJ2-5; TRBD1 or TRBD2 may be the D gene (6 bases each). The V and J ends lost 6 bases and 2 bases respectively, with 19 bases between them. The CDR3 is made up of 16 amino acids. The V gene's germline CDR1 is SEHNR and CDR2 FQNEAQ (reference sequence). CDR3 nucleotide sequence: TGTGCCAGCAGAAGACAGGACTACGTCCTTCAAGAGACCCAGTACTTC. Amino acids: CASRRQDYVLQETQYF.

The table lists this clone with a count of one. The chain couples TRBV23-1 to TRBJ1-2; perhaps TRBD1 as D (5 bases). TRBV23-1 is filed as an ORF, its function uncertain. The CDR3 is made up of 13 amino acids. The CDR3 bases are TGCGTCCGGGACCTTCCCATCCCCTATGGCTACACCTTC. Protein product: CVRDLPIPYGYTF.

The rearrangement uses TRBV4-3 and TRBJ1-6; TRBD1 agrees at 8 bases. The junction had 7 bases not matched to a gene; V was cut back by 3 bases and J by 9 bases. The CDR3 extends over 15 amino acids. The V gene's germline CDR1 is LGHNA and CDR2 YSLEER. The CDR3 coding sequence is TGCGCCAGCAGCCAGGAACAGGGGGGGATTTCACCCCTCCACTTT. Protein: CASSQEQGGISPLHF.

The rearrangement joins TRBV29-1 to TRBJ2-3; 9 positions match TRBD1. The V and J ends lost 7 bases and 1 base, in that order; junction bases with no gene match: 3. The CDR3 extends over 13 amino acids. Germline values: CDR1 SQVTM, CDR2 ANQGSEA. The CDR3 DNA sequence: TGCAGCGGCTGGACAGGGGGCACAGATACGCAGTATTTT. Its translation is CSGWTGGTDTQYF.

The V gene is TRBV29-1, the J gene TRBJ1-1, with D perhaps matching TRBD1 (5 bases). The CDR3 is made up of 13 amino acids. CDR1 is SQVTM, CDR2 ANQGSEA, per germline. V gave up 5 bases and J gave up 0 bases, with 10 bases separating them. The CDR3 region is CSVYGDLNTEAFF. For the CDR3, the DNA is TGCAGCGTTTATGGGGACCTGAACACTGAAGCTTTCTTT.

This clone was recorded a few times. V gene TRBV29-1 combines with J gene TRBJ1-1, with D possibly being TRBD1 (5 bases). CDR1 and CDR2 (germline): SQVTM, ANQGSEA. The V end lost 6 bases, the J end lost 0 bases, and 8 bases lay between the germline ends. This CDR3 contains 12 residues. CDR3 nucleotide sequence: TGCAGCGTCAAGGGGCTGAACACTGAAGCTTTCTTT. As protein: CSVKGLNTEAFF.

The CDR3 protein is CAWSETGGAGNTIYF. The DNA of the CDR3 is TGTGCCTGGAGTGAGACGGGGGGAGCTGGAAACACCATATATTTT. The chain carries TRBV30 and TRBJ1-3; maybe TRBD1 (5 bases). CDR3 length: 15 residues. Germline CDR1 is GTSNPN and CDR2 is SVGIG (reference sequence). The V end was cut by 1 base, the J end by 2 bases, with 12 bases between.

The table lists this clone with a count of one. This rearrangement joins TRBV9 to TRBJ1-5; D is undetermined. V was trimmed by 0 bases and J by 1 base, leaving 5 bases between them. The germline V gene has CDR1 SGDLS and CDR2 YYNGEE. This CDR3 has 14 residues. The CDR3 DNA reads as TGTGCCAGCAGCGTAGGATCGAGCAATCAGCCCCAGCATTTT. This encodes CASSVGSSNQPQHF. Full variable domain (rest looked up from reference TRBV9 and TRBJ1-5): DSGVTQTPKHLITATGQRVTLRCSPRSGDLSVYWYQQSLDQGLQFLIQYYNGEERAKGNILERFSAQQFPDLHSELNLSSLELGDSALYFCASSVGSSNQPQHFGDGTRLSIL.